This TCR beta chain came from a study of T cell repertoires in cytomegalovirus infection. TCRdb ran MiXCR on the reads and lists one entry per CDR3 protein. The sample includes 900,000 to 950,000 distinct CDR3 sequences, approximately 31% of them seen just once. The CDR3 sequence is 14 residues long. The V gene end was trimmed by 6 bases and the J gene end by 15 bases; junction bases not matched to a gene: 14. Germline lookup yields CDR1 MNHNS and CDR2 SASEGT. About this clonotype: Its antigen is not identified.

This specimen consisted of cultured CD8+ T cells from PBMCs, obtained from culture after CMV antigen stimulation. The V and J genes are TRBV6-1 and TRBJ2-2; 9 positions match TRBD1. The sequence was obtained from a human donor in good health (CMV status not recorded). Some clones in this sample may be carry-over from other donors' samples. In nucleotides, the CDR3 is TGTGCCAGCAGACTCTTGGACAGGGGCTATGGGTTGTTTTTT. As protein: CASRLLDRGYGLFF.